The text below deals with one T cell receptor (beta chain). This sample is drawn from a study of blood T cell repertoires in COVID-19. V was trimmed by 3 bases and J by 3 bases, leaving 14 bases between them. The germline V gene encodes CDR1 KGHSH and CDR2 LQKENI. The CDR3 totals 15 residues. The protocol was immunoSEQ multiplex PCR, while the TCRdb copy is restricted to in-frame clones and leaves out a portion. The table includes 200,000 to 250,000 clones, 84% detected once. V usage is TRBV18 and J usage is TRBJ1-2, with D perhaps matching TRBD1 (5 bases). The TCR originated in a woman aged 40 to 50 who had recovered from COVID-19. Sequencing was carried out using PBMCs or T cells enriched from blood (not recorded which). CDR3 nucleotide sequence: TGTGCCAGCTCACCCCCTGGGGGGGGTCACTATGGCTACACCTTC. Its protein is CASSPPGGGHYGYTF.